Each of the 18 T cell receptor beta chains below was sequenced from the same sample in a study of CD8+CD57+ T cells in acquired aplastic anemia. Patients who underwent sequencing had shown CD8+CD57+ cell expansion by flow cytometry. Template material for TCR beta VDJ and CDR3 profiling consisted of genomic DNA. TCRdb re-derived calls from the reads in MiXCR, one entry per CDR3 protein. The data show 200,000 or so distinct CDR3 sequences, around 49% seen once. The sample consisted of sorted CD4+, CD8+, or CD8+CD57+ T cells (not recorded which) from PBMCs. The receptors come from a human donor with aplastic anemia.

This clonotype was counted between two and nine times. The final CDR3 position lacks the conserved phenylalanine or tryptophan, pointing to a likely read error. The rearrangement links TRBV14 to TRBJ2-7; 8 bases are shared with TRBD2. Per germline, CDR1 SGHDN and CDR2 FVKESK. After removal of 4 bases from V and 0 bases from J, the junction contained 5 bases not matched to a gene. There are 15 residues in the CDR3. In nucleotides, the CDR3 is TGTGCCAGCAGCCTCCTAAGCGGGGGCTCCTACGAGCAGTACTCC. Its protein is CASSLLSGGSYEQYS.

This clonotype was detected many times. V is TRBV4-1 and J is TRBJ2-1; no clear D gene. Germline V gene sequence: CDR1 MGHRA, CDR2 YSYEKL. The CDR3 length is 13 residues. The V end lost 0 bases, the J end lost 15 bases, and 15 bases lay between the germline ends. The CDR3 sequence: CASSQDRETQSFF. The CDR3 bases are TGCGCCAGCAGCCAAGATCGAGAGACTCAGTCGTTCTTC.

This clonotype has ten or more counts. The J gene is TRBJ2-5, the V gene TRBV20-1; maybe TRBD2 (7 bases). The length of the CDR3 is 16 residues. The ends were cut back, 0 bases at V and 7 bases at J, with 21 bases in the middle. Germline CDR1 reads DFQATT; CDR2 reads SNEGSKA (reference sequence). CDR3 loop: CSARDGGGLIRGTQYF. The CDR3 DNA is TGCAGTGCTAGAGATGGGGGGGGCCTGATACGTGGGACCCAGTACTTC.

This clonotype showed up just a few times. One base away lies a much larger clone, so this may be a sequencing read error. V usage is TRBV12-3 or TRBV12-4 and J usage is TRBJ1-2; D remains ambiguous. The CDR3 loop spans 12 amino acids. The CDR3 region is CASSLYNYGYIF. As DNA, the CDR3 is TGTGCCAGCAGTTTATACAACTATGGCTACATCTTC.

This clonotype occurred many times. The V and J genes are TRBV6-1 and TRBJ2-7, with 9 bases that match TRBD1. The junction had 12 bases not matched to a gene; V was cut back by 8 bases and J by 7 bases. CDR3 length: 14 residues. Germline CDR1 MNHNS, CDR2 SASEGT. The CDR3, as DNA: TGTGCCAGCTTTCCTGGGGACAGGGTTAGTGAGCAGTACTTC. This translates into CASFPGDRVSEQYF.

This clonotype was recorded at least ten times. The genes are TRBV30 and TRBJ1-6; possibly TRBD1 for D (6 bases). V shed 2 bases and J shed 7 bases, with 9 bases lying between them. This CDR3 has 13 amino acids. Looked up from germline, CDR1 is GTSNPN and CDR2 is SVGIG (reference sequence). This CDR3 is CAWSSRGNSPLHF. The CDR3 DNA follows: TGTGCCTGGAGTAGCAGGGGCAATTCACCCCTCCACTTT.

The gene calls are TRBV10-3 and TRBJ2-7; D is perhaps TRBD2 (6 bases). The germline V and J ends were trimmed by 2 bases and 3 bases, with 11 bases remaining between them. Germline V lookup: CDR1 ENHRY, CDR2 SYGVKD. CDR3 size: 14 residues. The CDR3 loop is CAISETGVGYEQYF. The CDR3 nucleotides are TGTGCCATCAGTGAGACGGGGGTCGGCTACGAGCAGTACTTC.

This clonotype was seen repeatedly, ten times or more. The chain employs TRBV4-1 and TRBJ1-6; D may be TRBD1 (5 bases). Germline V gene sequence: CDR1 MGHRA, CDR2 YSYEKL. V gave up 6 bases and J gave up 10 bases, with 22 bases separating them. This CDR3 has 16 residues. The DNA of the CDR3 is TGCGCCAGCAGAAAGGAGGGACGCGGGTGGAGATCACCCCTCCACTTT. Translating it yields CASRKEGRGWRSPLHF.

With respect to this clonotype: A much larger clone lies a single base off, so this may be a read error. The V and J genes are TRBV7-9 and TRBJ1-2, with D maybe TRBD1 (6 bases). Trimming removed 2 bases from V and 5 bases from J, with 21 bases in between. This CDR3 comprises 17 residues. Germline V gene sequence: CDR1 SEHNR, CDR2 FQNEAQ (reference sequence). CDR3 in amino acids: CASSLRLAPDSEYGYTF. The CDR3 DNA reads TGTGCCAGCAGCTTACGACTAGCACCGGACAGCGAATATGGCTACACCTTC.

This clonotype appeared a few times. The chain is built from TRBV15 and TRBJ2-3; the D is unclear. This CDR3 has 12 amino acids. Trimming shortened V by 0 bases and J by 6 bases, and 4 bases separated the two germline ends. The germline V gene has CDR1 LNHNV and CDR2 YYDKDF (reference sequence). The CDR3 loop is CATSRDRDTQYF. The CDR3 coding sequence is TGTGCCACCAGCAGAGATAGGGATACGCAGTATTTT.

This sequence joins TRBV9 and TRBJ1-6, with 7 bases that match TRBD1. Trimming took 4 bases from V and 8 from J; bases not matched to a gene: 15. This CDR3 region has 17 residues. The germline V gene encodes CDR1 SGDLS and CDR2 YYNGEE. CDR3 loop: CASSLRGGGEFHSPLHF. The CDR3 nucleotides are TGTGCCAGCAGCCTAAGAGGAGGGGGCGAGTTTCATTCACCCCTCCACTTT.

The genes are TRBV20-1 and TRBJ1-1, with a weak D call TRBD1 (5 bases). V was trimmed by 0 bases and J by 0 bases, leaving 14 bases between them. This CDR3 contains 16 residues. CDR1 is DFQATT, CDR2 SNEGSKA, per germline (reference sequence). In DNA, the CDR3 is TGCAGTGCTAGAGATAGGGGAAACATCATGAACACTGAAGCTTTCTTT. This gives the protein CSARDRGNIMNTEAFF.

This clonotype was seen at least ten times. The V gene is TRBV10-1, the J gene TRBJ1-3; TRBD1 might be the D (5 bases). The CDR3 extends over 15 amino acids. Germline V lookup: CDR1 WNHNN, CDR2 SYGVQD (reference sequence). The V end was cut by 0 bases, the J end by 4 bases, with 10 bases between. The CDR3 nucleotides read TGCGCCAGCAGTGAGTCGGGACGGAGGGGAAACACCATATATTTT. Translation gives CASSESGRRGNTIYF.

This clonotype was recorded a few times. J is TRBJ1-2 and V is TRBV5-8; D perhaps matches TRBD1 (5 bases). Trimming took off 4 bases at V and 7 bases at J, with 14 bases between the two ends. The germline gives CDR1 SGHTS, CDR2 YDEGEE. This CDR3 comprises 13 residues. CDR3 loop: CASSLGTASGYTF. Here the CDR3 DNA reads TGTGCCAGCAGCCTCGGGACGGCGAGTGGCTACACCTTC. Full variable domain (missing parts from reference TRBV5-8 and TRBJ1-2): EAGVTQSPTHLIKTRGQQATLRCSPISGHTSVYWYQQALGLGLQFLLWYDEGEERNRGNFPPRFSGRQFPNYSSELNVNALELEDSALYLCASSLGTASGYTFGSGTRLTVV.

This clonotype was found once. V usage is TRBV7-2 and J usage is TRBJ1-2; no reliable D call. The V and J ends lost 7 bases and 4 bases respectively, with 13 bases between them. Germline loops: CDR1 SGHTA, CDR2 FQGNSA. This CDR3 is 13 amino acids long. The DNA for the CDR3 is TGTGCCAGCAACTATGGCGGGCGCTATGGCTACACCTTC. As protein: CASNYGGRYGYTF.

This clonotype appeared many times. V and J are TRBV7-3 and TRBJ2-1, with 7 bases fitting TRBD2. The CDR3 loop spans 15 amino acids. V trimming: 2 bases; J trimming: 9 bases; junction bases outside the gene matches: 10. Germline values: CDR1 SGHTA, CDR2 FQGTGA. This CDR3 is CASSLGGGFGSEQFF. CDR3 DNA: TGTGCCAGCAGCTTAGGGGGGGGTTTCGGTAGTGAGCAGTTCTTC.

This clonotype has more than one count but fewer than ten. V gene TRBV7-2 combines with J gene TRBJ2-5; 10 bases are shared with TRBD2. The CDR3 consists of 15 residues. V dropped 8 bases and J dropped 2; count of bases not matched to a gene: 8. CDR1 SGHTA and CDR2 FQGNSA come from the germline V gene. The CDR3 region has the DNA TGTGCCAGCTCCCCTAGCGGGGGCCCTCAAGAGACCCAGTACTTC. As protein: CASSPSGGPQETQYF.

The chain is built from TRBV7-2 and TRBJ2-6; the D is unclear. Per the germline V gene, CDR1 is SGHTA and CDR2 is FQGNSA. CDR3 length: 14 amino acids. Trimming cost V 6 bases and J 4 bases, with 10 bases left between them. The CDR3 is CASSLLRGANVLTF. The CDR3 region has the DNA TGTGCCAGCAGTCTTCTTCGCGGGGCCAACGTCCTGACTTTC.